The clone carrying this T cell receptor (beta chain) was counted a few times. Its antigen is currently unknown. Isolated RNA was reverse transcribed in full, so expressed TCRB transcripts were sequenced. Produced via immunoSEQ multiplex PCR; TCRdb's table is partial and in-frame only. The sample holds hundreds of thousands of clones; about 14% are singletons and the top ten take 0.035% to 0.04%. This specimen comes from a study of beta chain features in type 1 diabetes. The study, taken as a whole, reports: Equally in patients and controls, shorter templates might have been favored by PCR. VDJ junctions in type 1 diabetes patients carried more deletions and fewer insertions. TCRB CDR3s were moderately but significantly shorter in Type 1 diabetes patients in all four CD4+ subsets.

Unmatched junction bases numbered 5, after V lost 1 base and J lost 0 bases. This CDR3 is 16 amino acids long. Germline V gives CDR1 SGHTA, CDR2 FQGNSA. Sequenced material: naive CD4+ T cells from blood. This receptor was identified in a man younger than 35 with type 1 diabetes. The chain employs TRBV7-2 and TRBJ2-5, with TRBD1 matching 7 bases. This CDR3 reads CASSLGGTVYQETQYF. The CDR3 DNA follows: TGTGCCAGCAGCTTAGGGGGGACAGTGTACCAAGAGACCCAGTACTTC.